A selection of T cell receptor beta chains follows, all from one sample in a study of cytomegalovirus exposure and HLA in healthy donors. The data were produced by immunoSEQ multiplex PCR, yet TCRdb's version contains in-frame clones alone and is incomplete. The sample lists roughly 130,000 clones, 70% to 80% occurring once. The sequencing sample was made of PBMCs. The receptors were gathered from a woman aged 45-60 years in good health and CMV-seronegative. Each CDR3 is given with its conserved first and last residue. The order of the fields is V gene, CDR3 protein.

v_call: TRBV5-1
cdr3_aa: CASSLTGTSGSRLGNEQFF

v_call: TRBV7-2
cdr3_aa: CASSASGQGAFGGYTF

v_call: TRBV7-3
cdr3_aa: CASSLKGGQGDNEQFF

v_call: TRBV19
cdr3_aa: CASTEDSWGTEAFF

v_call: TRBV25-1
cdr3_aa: CASSETGHLNTEAFF

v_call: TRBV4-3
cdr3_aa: CASSQDWSESLVGEKLFF

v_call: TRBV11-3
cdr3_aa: CASSLSDRVGEQFF

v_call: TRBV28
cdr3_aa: CASSLYRGGDDEQFF

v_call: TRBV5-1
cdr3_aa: CASSLEQGLVSGNTIYF

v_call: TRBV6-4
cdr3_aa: CASSDVSSTTDEQFF

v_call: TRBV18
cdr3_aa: CASSLGGTGETEAFF

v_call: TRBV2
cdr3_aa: CASSAQQGAYEQYF

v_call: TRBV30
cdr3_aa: CAWRPGGWGNQPQHF

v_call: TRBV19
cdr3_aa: CASSYSGGLQETQYF

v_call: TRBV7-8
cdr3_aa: CASSLAGGGVTYEQYF

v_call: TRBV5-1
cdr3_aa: CASSVRQPPNRNTEAFF

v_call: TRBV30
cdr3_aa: CAWSLQGDQPQHF

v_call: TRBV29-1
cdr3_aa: CSVRQGDSGYTF

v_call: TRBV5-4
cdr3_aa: CASSSASWQETQYF

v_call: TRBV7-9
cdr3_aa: CASSSAQLSGDTIYF

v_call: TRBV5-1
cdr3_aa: CASSLAGTGQGQPQHF

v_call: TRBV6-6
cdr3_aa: CASSHHSRAFF

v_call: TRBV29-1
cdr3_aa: CSVQGLAGTYEQYF

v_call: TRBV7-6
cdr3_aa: CASSNGQGITDTQYF

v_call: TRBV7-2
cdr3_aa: CASSPDRAGQPQHF

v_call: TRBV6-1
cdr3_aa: CASIGVGAQNEKLFF

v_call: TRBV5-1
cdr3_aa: CASSLEWRATDTQYF

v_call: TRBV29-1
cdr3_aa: CSVVYQGDNEQFF

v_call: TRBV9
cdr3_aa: CASSTAGAFGELFF

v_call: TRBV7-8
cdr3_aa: CASSFDLGTEAFF

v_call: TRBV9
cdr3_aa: CASSVNYRGVNTEAFF

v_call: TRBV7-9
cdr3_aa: CASSPGTGTVSTDTQYF

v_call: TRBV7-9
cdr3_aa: CASSPTGAQYF

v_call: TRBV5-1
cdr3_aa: CASSFRSGPNTDTQYF

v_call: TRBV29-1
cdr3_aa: CSVEQLAGANEQFF

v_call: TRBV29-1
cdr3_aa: CSVEHISGNTIYF

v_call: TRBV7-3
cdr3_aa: CASSFGLAGGYNEQFF

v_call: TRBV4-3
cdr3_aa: CASSLARGGYTF

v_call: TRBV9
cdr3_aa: CASSVAVNMNTEAFF

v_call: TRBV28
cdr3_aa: CASSFVPGLAGGQREQYF

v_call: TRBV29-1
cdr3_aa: CSVESRLAGNEQYF

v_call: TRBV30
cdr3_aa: CARRTSGGNEQFF

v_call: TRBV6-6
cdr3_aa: CASSYSMREPYNEQFF

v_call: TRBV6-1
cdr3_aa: CASRMLEGSSYEQYF

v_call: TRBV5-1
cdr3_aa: CASSRRGSGSPGGNEQFF

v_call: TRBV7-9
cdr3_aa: CASSPAWRESTDTQYF

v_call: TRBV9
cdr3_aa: CASTLAGAGGYTF

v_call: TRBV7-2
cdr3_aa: CASSLAGTSGVFYEQYF

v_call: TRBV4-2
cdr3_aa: CASSQAPPGEGYNSPLHF

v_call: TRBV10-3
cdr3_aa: CAISESSGPQHF

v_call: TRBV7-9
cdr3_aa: CASSLIQGAVYEQYF

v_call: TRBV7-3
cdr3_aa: CASSPYVLAGGEDEQFF

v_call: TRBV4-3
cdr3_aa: CASSQESRNTGELFF

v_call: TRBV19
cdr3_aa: CASREVGNQPQHF

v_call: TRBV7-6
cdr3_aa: CASSLGTGNEKLFF

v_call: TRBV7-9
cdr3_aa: CASSHLGQGTGNTIYF

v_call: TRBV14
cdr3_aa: CASSQRTGGEGNEKLFF

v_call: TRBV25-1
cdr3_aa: CASSETGQGATRGYTF

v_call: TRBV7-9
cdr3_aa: CSSKTGTDTQYF

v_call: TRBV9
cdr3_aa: CASSSHSNQPQHF